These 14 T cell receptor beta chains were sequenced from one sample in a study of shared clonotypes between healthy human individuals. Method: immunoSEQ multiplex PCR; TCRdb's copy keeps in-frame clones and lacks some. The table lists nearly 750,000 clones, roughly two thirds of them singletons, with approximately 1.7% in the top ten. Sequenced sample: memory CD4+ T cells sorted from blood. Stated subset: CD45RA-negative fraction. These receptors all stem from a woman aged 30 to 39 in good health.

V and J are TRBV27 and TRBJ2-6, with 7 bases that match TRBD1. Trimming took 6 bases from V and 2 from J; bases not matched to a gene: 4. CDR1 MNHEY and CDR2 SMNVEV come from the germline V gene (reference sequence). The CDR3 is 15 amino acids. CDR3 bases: TGTGCCAGCAGCTCTACAGGGGCTGGGGCCAACGTCCTGACTTTC. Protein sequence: CASSSTGAGANVLTF.

CDR3 sequence: CASSRQGGKYNEQFF. The DNA for the CDR3 is TGTGCCAGCAGTAGACAGGGGGGAAAGTACAATGAGCAGTTCTTC. The chain uses TRBV6-5 and TRBJ2-1; 9 bases are a match to TRBD1. With V trimmed by 5 bases and J by 4 bases, 6 bases remained unmatched. The CDR3 covers 15 residues. Germline CDR1 MNHEY, CDR2 SVGAGI.

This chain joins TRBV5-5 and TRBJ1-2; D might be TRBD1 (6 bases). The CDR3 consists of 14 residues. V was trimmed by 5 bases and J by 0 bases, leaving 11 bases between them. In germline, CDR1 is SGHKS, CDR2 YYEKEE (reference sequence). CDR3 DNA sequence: TGTGCCAGCAGTCCAGGGGAAGCTAACTATGGCTACACCTTC. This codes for CASSPGEANYGYTF. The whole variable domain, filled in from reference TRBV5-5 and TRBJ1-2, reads DAGVTQSPTHLIKTRGQQVTLRCSPISGHKSVSWYQQVLGQGPQFIFQYYEKEERGRGNFPDRFSARQFPNYSSELNVNALLLGDSALYLCASSPGEANYGYTFGSGTRLTVV.

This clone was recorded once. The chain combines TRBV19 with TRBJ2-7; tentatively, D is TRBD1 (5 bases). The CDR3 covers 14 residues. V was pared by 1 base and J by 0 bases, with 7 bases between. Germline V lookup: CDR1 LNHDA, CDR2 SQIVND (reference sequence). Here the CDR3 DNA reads TGTGCCAGTAGTATAGCAGGGATCTCCTACGAGCAGTACTTC. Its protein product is CASSIAGISYEQYF. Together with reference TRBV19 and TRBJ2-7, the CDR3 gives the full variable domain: DGGITQSPKYLFRKEGQNVTLSCEQNLNHDAMYWYRQDPGQGLRLIYYSQIVNDFQKGDIAEGYSVSREKKESFPLTVTSAQKNPTAFYLCASSIAGISYEQYFGPGTRLTVT.

DNA for the CDR3: TGTGCCAGCAGGGGGACAGCACTGAACAATGAGCAGTTCTTC. Amino acids: CASRGTALNNEQFF. This chain links TRBV2 with TRBJ2-1; 7 positions agree with TRBD1. J was trimmed by 5 bases and V by 6 bases; bases with no gene match: 7. This CDR3 region has 14 residues. The germline V gene has CDR1 SNHLY and CDR2 FYNNEI.

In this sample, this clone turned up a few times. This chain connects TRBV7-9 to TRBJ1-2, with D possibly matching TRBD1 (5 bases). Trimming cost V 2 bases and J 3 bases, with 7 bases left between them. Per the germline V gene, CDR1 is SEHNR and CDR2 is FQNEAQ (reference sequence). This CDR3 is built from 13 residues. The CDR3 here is CASSLQTDYGYTF. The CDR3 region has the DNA TGTGCCAGCAGCTTACAGACAGACTATGGCTACACCTTC.

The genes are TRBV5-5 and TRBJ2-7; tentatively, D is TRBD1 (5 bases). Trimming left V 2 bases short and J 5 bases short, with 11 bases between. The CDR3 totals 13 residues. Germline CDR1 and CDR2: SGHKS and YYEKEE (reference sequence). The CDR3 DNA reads TGTGCCAGCAGCTTCGACAGTCCCCACGAGCAGTACTTC. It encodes CASSFDSPHEQYF.

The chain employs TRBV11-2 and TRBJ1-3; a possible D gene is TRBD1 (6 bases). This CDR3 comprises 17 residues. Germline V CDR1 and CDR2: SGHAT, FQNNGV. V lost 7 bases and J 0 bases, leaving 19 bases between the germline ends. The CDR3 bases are TGTGCCAGCACCCCGCGCCAGGGGCGAAGCTCTGGAAACACCATATATTTT. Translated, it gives CASTPRQGRSSGNTIYF.

In DNA form, the CDR3 reads TGTGCCAGCAGTTACTCCCGGACAGGACAATATGGCTACACCTTC. Translation gives CASSYSRTGQYGYTF. The chain recombines TRBV6-5 with TRBJ1-2; 7 nucleotides agree with TRBD1. CDR1 and CDR2 from the germline V gene are MNHEY and SVGAGI. The V gene end was trimmed by 0 bases and the J gene end by 5 bases; junction bases not matched to a gene: 6. This CDR3 has 15 residues.

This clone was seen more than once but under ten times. The CDR3, as DNA: TGCAGTGACGGCAGTAACTATGGCTACACCTTC. Translated: CSDGSNYGYTF. The chain employs TRBV20-1 and TRBJ1-2; D ambiguous. The CDR3 has 11 amino acids. In germline, CDR1 is DFQATT, CDR2 SNEGSKA (reference sequence). Trimming shortened V by 7 bases and J by 1 base, and 7 bases separated the two germline ends.

The CDR3: CASSLAGLGDNEQFF. CDR3 sequence (DNA): TGTGCCAGCAGCTTAGCGGGCTTAGGAGACAATGAGCAGTTCTTC. The chain couples TRBV28 to TRBJ2-1, with TRBD2 identical over 7 bases. The CDR3 length is 15 residues. V was pared by 6 bases and J by 5 bases, with 10 bases of the junction left unmatched. Germline values: CDR1 MDHEN, CDR2 SYDVKM. Together with reference TRBV28 and TRBJ2-1, the CDR3 gives the full variable domain: DVKVTQSSRYLVKRTGEKVFLECVQDMDHENMFWYRQDPGLGLRLIYFSYDVKMKEKGDIPEGYSVSREKKERFSLILESASTNQTSMYLCASSLAGLGDNEQFFGPGTRLTVL.

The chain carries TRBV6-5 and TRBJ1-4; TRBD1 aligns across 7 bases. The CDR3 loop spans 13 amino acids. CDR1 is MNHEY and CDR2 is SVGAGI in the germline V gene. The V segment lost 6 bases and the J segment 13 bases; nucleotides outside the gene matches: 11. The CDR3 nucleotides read TGTGCCAGCAGCCTAGGGGGGACAGTCGGACTGTTTTTT. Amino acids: CASSLGGTVGLFF.

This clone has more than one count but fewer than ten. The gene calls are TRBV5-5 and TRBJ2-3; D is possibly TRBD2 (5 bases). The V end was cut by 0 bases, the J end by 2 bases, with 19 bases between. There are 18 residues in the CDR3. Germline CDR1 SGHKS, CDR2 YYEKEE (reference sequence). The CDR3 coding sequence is TGTGCCAGCAGCTTGGTTCAACTGGACTCGCCACTCACAGATACGCAGTATTTT. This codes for CASSLVQLDSPLTDTQYF.

CDR3 in DNA: TGTGCCATCAGCACAGGGGATCAGCCCCAGCATTTT. Translating gives CAISTGDQPQHF. The V gene is TRBV10-3, the J gene TRBJ1-5, with TRBD1 matching over 7 bases. V gave up 6 bases and J gave up 5 bases; unmatched junction bases: 1. The CDR3 is 12 amino acids. CDR1 ENHRY and CDR2 SYGVKD come from the germline V gene.